These 4 T cell receptor beta chains originate from one sample sequenced in a study of glioma-infiltrating T cells. Using RNA template, CDR3s of TCR alpha and beta were amplified with iRepertoire arm-PCR. MiXCR was run by TCRdb on the multiplex PCR reads, yielding one entry per CDR3 protein. The sample lists some 85,000 distinct CDR3 sequences; around a quarter were seen once. Sequencing used glioma tissue, nonneoplastic brain tissue, or PBMCs (not recorded which). These receptors were obtained from a human donor with low-grade glioma or glioblastoma, undergoing nonglioma brain surgery, or in good health (not recorded which).

This clonotype was detected ten times or more. This chain uses TRBV19 with TRBJ1-3; D unclear. With 5 bases removed from V and 0 bases from J, the gap between germline ends came to 8 bases. Germline V lookup: CDR1 LNHDA, CDR2 SQIVND (reference sequence). There are 14 residues in the CDR3. CDR3 amino acids: CASSGPVSGNTIYF. The CDR3 nucleotides are TGTGCCAGTAGTGGACCCGTCTCTGGAAACACCATATATTTT.

The sample holds many counts of this clonotype. In DNA, the CDR3 is TGTGCCAGCAGTTGGACAGGGGCTCCTGGAAACACCATATATTTT. The encoded protein is CASSWTGAPGNTIYF. This chain connects TRBV6-1 to TRBJ1-3; 9 bases line up with TRBD1. This CDR3 spans 15 amino acids. The germline gives CDR1 MNHNS, CDR2 SASEGT. V shed 5 bases and J 2 bases; nucleotides not matched to a gene: 4.

Ten or more counts support this clonotype. Here the CDR3 DNA reads TGTGCCAGCAGCCGAGGGGTCAACCCGTCCTCCTACGAGCAGTACTTC. Its translation: CASSRGVNPSSYEQYF. V is TRBV7-2 and J is TRBJ2-7; D possibly matches TRBD1 or TRBD2 (5 bases each). V lost 5 bases and J 0 bases, leaving 17 bases between the germline ends. Germline-derived CDR1 and CDR2 are SGHTA and FQGNSA. The CDR3 totals 16 residues.

There are many counts of this clonotype. The chain carries TRBV2 and TRBJ1-1; 7 positions agree with TRBD1. In germline, CDR1 is SNHLY, CDR2 FYNNEI. Losses at the gene ends were 6 bases for V and 0 bases for J; bases not matched to a gene: 4. The CDR3 is 14 residues long. Here the CDR3 reads CASSQGQMNTEAFF. The CDR3, as DNA: TGTGCCAGCAGCCAGGGACAGATGAACACTGAAGCTTTCTTT.